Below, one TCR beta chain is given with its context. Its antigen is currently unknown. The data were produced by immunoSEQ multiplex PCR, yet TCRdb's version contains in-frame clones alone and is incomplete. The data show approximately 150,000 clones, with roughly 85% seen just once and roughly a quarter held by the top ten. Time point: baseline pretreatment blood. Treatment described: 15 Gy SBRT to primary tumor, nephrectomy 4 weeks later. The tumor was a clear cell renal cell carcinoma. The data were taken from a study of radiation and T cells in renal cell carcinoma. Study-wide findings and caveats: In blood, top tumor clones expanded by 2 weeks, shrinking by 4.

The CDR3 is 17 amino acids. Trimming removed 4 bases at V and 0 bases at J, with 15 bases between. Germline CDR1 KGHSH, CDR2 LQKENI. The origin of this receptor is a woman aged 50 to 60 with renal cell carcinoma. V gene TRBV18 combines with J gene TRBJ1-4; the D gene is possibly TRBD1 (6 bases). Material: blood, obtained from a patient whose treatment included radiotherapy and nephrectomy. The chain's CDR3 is CASSLTTGTPTNEKLFF. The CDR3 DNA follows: TGTGCCAGCTCACTCACAACCGGGACACCAACTAATGAAAAACTGTTTTTT.